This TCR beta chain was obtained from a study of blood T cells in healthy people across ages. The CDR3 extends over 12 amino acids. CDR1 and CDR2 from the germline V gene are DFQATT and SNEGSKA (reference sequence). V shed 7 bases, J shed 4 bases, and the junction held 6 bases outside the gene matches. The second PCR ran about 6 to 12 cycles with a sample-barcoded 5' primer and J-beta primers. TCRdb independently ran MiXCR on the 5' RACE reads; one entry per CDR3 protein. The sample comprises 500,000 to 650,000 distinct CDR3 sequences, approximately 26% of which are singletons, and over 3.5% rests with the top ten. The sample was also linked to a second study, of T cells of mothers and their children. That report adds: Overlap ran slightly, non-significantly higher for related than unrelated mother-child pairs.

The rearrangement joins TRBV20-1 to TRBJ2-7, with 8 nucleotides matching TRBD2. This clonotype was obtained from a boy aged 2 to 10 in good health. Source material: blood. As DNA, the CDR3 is TGCAGTGGCGGGACTAGAGATTACGAGCAGTACTTC. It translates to CSGGTRDYEQYF.